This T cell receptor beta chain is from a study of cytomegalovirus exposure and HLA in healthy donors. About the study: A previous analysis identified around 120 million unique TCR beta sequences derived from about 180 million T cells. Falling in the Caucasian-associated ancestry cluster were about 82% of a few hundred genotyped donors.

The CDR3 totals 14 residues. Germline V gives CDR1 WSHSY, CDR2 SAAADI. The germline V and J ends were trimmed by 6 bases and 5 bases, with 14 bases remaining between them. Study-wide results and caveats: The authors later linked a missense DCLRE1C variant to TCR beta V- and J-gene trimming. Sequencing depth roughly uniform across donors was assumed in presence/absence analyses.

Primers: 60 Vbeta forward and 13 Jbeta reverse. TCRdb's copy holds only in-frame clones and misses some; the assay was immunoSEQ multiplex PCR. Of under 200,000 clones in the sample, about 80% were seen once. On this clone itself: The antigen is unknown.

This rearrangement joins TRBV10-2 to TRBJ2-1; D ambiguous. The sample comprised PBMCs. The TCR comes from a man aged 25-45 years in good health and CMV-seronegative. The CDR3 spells CASSLSLLHNEQFF. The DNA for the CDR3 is TGCGCCAGCAGCCTTTCGCTACTCCACAATGAGCAGTTCTTC.